This T cell receptor beta chain was observed in a study of blood T cell repertoires in COVID-19. As for the study in general: From T cells, B-cell-depleted T cells, or PBMCs came the material, which was cDNA or gDNA.

Ages ranged from about 18 to 89 years, with residence in about 24 US areas. What the recovered Cohort 3 donors had was two negative PCRs, clearance, or symptom resolution. This CDR3 contains 14 residues. CDR1 is SGHRS and CDR2 is YFSETQ in the germline V gene. V dropped 4 bases and J dropped 3 bases, with 13 bases sitting between them. Original methodology: Cell counts per sample came from amplifying reference gene primers. The data were produced by immunoSEQ multiplex PCR, yet TCRdb's version contains in-frame clones alone and is incomplete. From that table come the V and J calls and clone size; the DNA was used to work out D and trimming. This sample has roughly 330,000 clones, with 88% found just once.

The chain combines TRBV5-1 with TRBJ1-1; D not certain. Material: PBMCs or T cells enriched from blood (not recorded which). This sequence originates from a man aged 25 to 45 who had recovered from COVID-19. CDR3 nucleotide sequence: TGCGCCAGCAGCCCCGGTAGGAGGGACACTGAAGCTTTCTTT. Encoded protein: CASSPGRRDTEAFF. Variable domain in full (rest from reference TRBV5-1 and TRBJ1-1): KAGVTQTPRYLIKTRGQQVTLSCSPISGHRSVSWYQQTPGQGLQFLFEYFSETQRNKGNFPGRFSGRQFSNSRSEMNVSTLELGDSALYLCASSPGRRDTEAFFGQGTRLTVV.